The rows below give T cell receptor beta chains drawn from one sample of a study of blood T cells in healthy people across ages. TCRdb analysed the 5' RACE reads with MiXCR anew, one entry per CDR3 protein. The table shows approximately 680,000 distinct CDR3 sequences, with about 30% occurring only once. Sequencing input: blood. These receptors were obtained from a woman older than 75 in good health. Each CDR3 is given with its conserved first and last residue. Fields, in order: CDR3 DNA, CDR3 protein, D gene, clone size, J gene, V gene. The D gene is left open where the match is weak. Size is omitted from some rows. Given values are once, few, many or a class for expanded clones.

DNA: TGTGCCCACCGCTACGAGCAGTACTTC
CDR3: CAHRYEQYF
D: -
size: many
J: TRBJ2-7
V: TRBV6-1

DNA: TGCGCCAGCAGTTCGGGACAGGAGGACTATGGCTACACCTTC
CDR3: CASSSGQEDYGYTF
D: TRBD1
size: -
J: TRBJ1-2
V: TRBV5-1

DNA: TGTGCCAGCAGTCGTGGACTAGCGGGGGGGCCCGATACGCAGTATTTT
CDR3: CASSRGLAGGPDTQYF
D: TRBD2
size: few
J: TRBJ2-3
V: TRBV28

DNA: TGTGCCAGCAGCTTAGCGTCAGGGACCCACGAGCAGTACTTC
CDR3: CASSLASGTHEQYF
D: -
size: -
J: TRBJ2-7
V: TRBV7-8

DNA: TGCGCCAGCAGCCCCACCCTTCTTGGTACGGGAGAAAAACTGTTTTTT
CDR3: CASSPTLLGTGEKLFF
D: -
size: -
J: TRBJ1-4
V: TRBV5-1

DNA: TGTGCCAGCAGCCAAGGGTCAGGGGAAAAGACCCAGTACTTC
CDR3: CASSQGSGEKTQYF
D: -
size: many
J: TRBJ2-5
V: TRBV14

DNA: TGCGCCAGCAGCTTGAGGGGGTCGGCTAACTATGGCTACACCTTC
CDR3: CASSLRGSANYGYTF
D: -
size: many
J: TRBJ1-2
V: TRBV5-1

DNA: TGCAGTGCTGAATCCAGGGGCCCCAGAGTTCGTAATGAGCAGTTCTTC
CDR3: CSAESRGPRVRNEQFF
D: -
size: -
J: TRBJ2-1
V: TRBV20-1

DNA: TGTGCCAGCAGCGTAATGGGGGACACCGGGGAGCTGTTTTTT
CDR3: CASSVMGDTGELFF
D: -
size: -
J: TRBJ2-2
V: TRBV9

DNA: TGTGCCAGCAGCTTAGCCCAAAGACAGGTCCTAAATTCACCCCTCCACTTT
CDR3: CASSLAQRQVLNSPLHF
D: -
size: -
J: TRBJ1-6
V: TRBV7-8

DNA: TGTGCCAGCAGCTTCCGGACAGGTCCAGATCAGCCCCAGCATTTT
CDR3: CASSFRTGPDQPQHF
D: TRBD1
size: many
J: TRBJ1-5
V: TRBV11-2

DNA: TGCGCCAGCAGCCAAGGGGGGAGGGATACCGCGGAGCTGTTTTTT
CDR3: CASSQGGRDTAELFF
D: TRBD2
size: few
J: TRBJ2-2
V: TRBV4-3

DNA: TGTGCCAGCAGCCAAGACCCGGGACTAGCGGGAGATGAGCAGTACTTC
CDR3: CASSQDPGLAGDEQYF
D: TRBD2
size: -
J: TRBJ2-7
V: TRBV14

DNA: TGTGCCAGCAGTTACCCTGTCGGTGAAGCTTTCTTT
CDR3: CASSYPVGEAFF
D: -
size: few
J: TRBJ1-1
V: TRBV6-6

DNA: TGCAGTGCTAGTCAGGGGGATAGCAATCAGCCCCAGCATTTT
CDR3: CSASQGDSNQPQHF
D: TRBD1
size: many
J: TRBJ1-5
V: TRBV20-1

DNA: TGTGCCAGCAGCCAAGGGACAGGGCGCGAGCAGTACTTC
CDR3: CASSQGTGREQYF
D: TRBD1
size: many
J: TRBJ2-7
V: TRBV3-1

DNA: TGTGCCAGCAGCTCCCTGGTGAGGGACACAGATACGCAGTATTTT
CDR3: CASSSLVRDTDTQYF
D: -
size: -
J: TRBJ2-3
V: TRBV5-6

DNA: TGTGCCAGTGGCGTCGCAGGAGCCTCCTACAATGAGCAGTTCTTC
CDR3: CASGVAGASYNEQFF
D: -
size: -
J: TRBJ2-1
V: TRBV9

DNA: TGCAGTGTTAGGTATCAGGGAGACAATGAGCAGTACTTC
CDR3: CSVRYQGDNEQYF
D: -
size: -
J: TRBJ2-5
V: TRBV20-1

DNA: TGTGCCACCAGCAGAGCCGGGACAGGGACCTACGAGCAGTACTTC
CDR3: CATSRAGTGTYEQYF
D: TRBD1
size: many
J: TRBJ2-7
V: TRBV15

DNA: TGTGCCAGCAGCCAAGGTGGGCTGGAGACCCAGTACTTC
CDR3: CASSQGGLETQYF
D: -
size: -
J: TRBJ2-5
V: TRBV3-1

DNA: TGTGCCAGCTCACCATATCAGGGGGGCAATGAGCAGTTCTTC
CDR3: CASSPYQGGNEQFF
D: -
size: -
J: TRBJ2-1
V: TRBV18

DNA: TGTGCCAGCAGCCTGGGACACAGTCTTAATGAAAAACGGTTTTTT
CDR3: CASSLGHSLNEKRFF
D: -
size: -
J: TRBJ1-4
V: TRBV7-8

DNA: TGTGCCAGCAGCCTAACCCCACATCGTCCCGAGACCCAGTTCTTC
CDR3: CASSLTPHRPETQFF
D: -
size: -
J: TRBJ2-1
V: TRBV12-3/TRBV12-4

DNA: TGCAGTGCTAGAGAGGGGGGGGGGACAGATACGCAGTATTTT
CDR3: CSAREGGGTDTQYF
D: TRBD2
size: few
J: TRBJ2-3
V: TRBV20-1

DNA: TGCAGTGCTAGAGGAGGCCCCTACGAGCAGTACTTC
CDR3: CSARGGPYEQYF
D: -
size: many
J: TRBJ2-7
V: TRBV20-1

DNA: TGTGCCAGCAGCTTGCGGGAGGGCCAAGAGACCCAGTACTTC
CDR3: CASSLREGQETQYF
D: TRBD2
size: many
J: TRBJ2-5
V: TRBV5-4

DNA: TGTGCCATCGGGGGGGCCGGTGAGCAGTACTTC
CDR3: CAIGGAGEQYF
D: TRBD2
size: -
J: TRBJ2-5
V: TRBV11-2

DNA: TGTGCCAGTGGGTTGATCCCTTGGTACGAGCAGTACTTC
CDR3: CASGLIPWYEQYF
D: -
size: -
J: TRBJ2-7
V: TRBV7-2